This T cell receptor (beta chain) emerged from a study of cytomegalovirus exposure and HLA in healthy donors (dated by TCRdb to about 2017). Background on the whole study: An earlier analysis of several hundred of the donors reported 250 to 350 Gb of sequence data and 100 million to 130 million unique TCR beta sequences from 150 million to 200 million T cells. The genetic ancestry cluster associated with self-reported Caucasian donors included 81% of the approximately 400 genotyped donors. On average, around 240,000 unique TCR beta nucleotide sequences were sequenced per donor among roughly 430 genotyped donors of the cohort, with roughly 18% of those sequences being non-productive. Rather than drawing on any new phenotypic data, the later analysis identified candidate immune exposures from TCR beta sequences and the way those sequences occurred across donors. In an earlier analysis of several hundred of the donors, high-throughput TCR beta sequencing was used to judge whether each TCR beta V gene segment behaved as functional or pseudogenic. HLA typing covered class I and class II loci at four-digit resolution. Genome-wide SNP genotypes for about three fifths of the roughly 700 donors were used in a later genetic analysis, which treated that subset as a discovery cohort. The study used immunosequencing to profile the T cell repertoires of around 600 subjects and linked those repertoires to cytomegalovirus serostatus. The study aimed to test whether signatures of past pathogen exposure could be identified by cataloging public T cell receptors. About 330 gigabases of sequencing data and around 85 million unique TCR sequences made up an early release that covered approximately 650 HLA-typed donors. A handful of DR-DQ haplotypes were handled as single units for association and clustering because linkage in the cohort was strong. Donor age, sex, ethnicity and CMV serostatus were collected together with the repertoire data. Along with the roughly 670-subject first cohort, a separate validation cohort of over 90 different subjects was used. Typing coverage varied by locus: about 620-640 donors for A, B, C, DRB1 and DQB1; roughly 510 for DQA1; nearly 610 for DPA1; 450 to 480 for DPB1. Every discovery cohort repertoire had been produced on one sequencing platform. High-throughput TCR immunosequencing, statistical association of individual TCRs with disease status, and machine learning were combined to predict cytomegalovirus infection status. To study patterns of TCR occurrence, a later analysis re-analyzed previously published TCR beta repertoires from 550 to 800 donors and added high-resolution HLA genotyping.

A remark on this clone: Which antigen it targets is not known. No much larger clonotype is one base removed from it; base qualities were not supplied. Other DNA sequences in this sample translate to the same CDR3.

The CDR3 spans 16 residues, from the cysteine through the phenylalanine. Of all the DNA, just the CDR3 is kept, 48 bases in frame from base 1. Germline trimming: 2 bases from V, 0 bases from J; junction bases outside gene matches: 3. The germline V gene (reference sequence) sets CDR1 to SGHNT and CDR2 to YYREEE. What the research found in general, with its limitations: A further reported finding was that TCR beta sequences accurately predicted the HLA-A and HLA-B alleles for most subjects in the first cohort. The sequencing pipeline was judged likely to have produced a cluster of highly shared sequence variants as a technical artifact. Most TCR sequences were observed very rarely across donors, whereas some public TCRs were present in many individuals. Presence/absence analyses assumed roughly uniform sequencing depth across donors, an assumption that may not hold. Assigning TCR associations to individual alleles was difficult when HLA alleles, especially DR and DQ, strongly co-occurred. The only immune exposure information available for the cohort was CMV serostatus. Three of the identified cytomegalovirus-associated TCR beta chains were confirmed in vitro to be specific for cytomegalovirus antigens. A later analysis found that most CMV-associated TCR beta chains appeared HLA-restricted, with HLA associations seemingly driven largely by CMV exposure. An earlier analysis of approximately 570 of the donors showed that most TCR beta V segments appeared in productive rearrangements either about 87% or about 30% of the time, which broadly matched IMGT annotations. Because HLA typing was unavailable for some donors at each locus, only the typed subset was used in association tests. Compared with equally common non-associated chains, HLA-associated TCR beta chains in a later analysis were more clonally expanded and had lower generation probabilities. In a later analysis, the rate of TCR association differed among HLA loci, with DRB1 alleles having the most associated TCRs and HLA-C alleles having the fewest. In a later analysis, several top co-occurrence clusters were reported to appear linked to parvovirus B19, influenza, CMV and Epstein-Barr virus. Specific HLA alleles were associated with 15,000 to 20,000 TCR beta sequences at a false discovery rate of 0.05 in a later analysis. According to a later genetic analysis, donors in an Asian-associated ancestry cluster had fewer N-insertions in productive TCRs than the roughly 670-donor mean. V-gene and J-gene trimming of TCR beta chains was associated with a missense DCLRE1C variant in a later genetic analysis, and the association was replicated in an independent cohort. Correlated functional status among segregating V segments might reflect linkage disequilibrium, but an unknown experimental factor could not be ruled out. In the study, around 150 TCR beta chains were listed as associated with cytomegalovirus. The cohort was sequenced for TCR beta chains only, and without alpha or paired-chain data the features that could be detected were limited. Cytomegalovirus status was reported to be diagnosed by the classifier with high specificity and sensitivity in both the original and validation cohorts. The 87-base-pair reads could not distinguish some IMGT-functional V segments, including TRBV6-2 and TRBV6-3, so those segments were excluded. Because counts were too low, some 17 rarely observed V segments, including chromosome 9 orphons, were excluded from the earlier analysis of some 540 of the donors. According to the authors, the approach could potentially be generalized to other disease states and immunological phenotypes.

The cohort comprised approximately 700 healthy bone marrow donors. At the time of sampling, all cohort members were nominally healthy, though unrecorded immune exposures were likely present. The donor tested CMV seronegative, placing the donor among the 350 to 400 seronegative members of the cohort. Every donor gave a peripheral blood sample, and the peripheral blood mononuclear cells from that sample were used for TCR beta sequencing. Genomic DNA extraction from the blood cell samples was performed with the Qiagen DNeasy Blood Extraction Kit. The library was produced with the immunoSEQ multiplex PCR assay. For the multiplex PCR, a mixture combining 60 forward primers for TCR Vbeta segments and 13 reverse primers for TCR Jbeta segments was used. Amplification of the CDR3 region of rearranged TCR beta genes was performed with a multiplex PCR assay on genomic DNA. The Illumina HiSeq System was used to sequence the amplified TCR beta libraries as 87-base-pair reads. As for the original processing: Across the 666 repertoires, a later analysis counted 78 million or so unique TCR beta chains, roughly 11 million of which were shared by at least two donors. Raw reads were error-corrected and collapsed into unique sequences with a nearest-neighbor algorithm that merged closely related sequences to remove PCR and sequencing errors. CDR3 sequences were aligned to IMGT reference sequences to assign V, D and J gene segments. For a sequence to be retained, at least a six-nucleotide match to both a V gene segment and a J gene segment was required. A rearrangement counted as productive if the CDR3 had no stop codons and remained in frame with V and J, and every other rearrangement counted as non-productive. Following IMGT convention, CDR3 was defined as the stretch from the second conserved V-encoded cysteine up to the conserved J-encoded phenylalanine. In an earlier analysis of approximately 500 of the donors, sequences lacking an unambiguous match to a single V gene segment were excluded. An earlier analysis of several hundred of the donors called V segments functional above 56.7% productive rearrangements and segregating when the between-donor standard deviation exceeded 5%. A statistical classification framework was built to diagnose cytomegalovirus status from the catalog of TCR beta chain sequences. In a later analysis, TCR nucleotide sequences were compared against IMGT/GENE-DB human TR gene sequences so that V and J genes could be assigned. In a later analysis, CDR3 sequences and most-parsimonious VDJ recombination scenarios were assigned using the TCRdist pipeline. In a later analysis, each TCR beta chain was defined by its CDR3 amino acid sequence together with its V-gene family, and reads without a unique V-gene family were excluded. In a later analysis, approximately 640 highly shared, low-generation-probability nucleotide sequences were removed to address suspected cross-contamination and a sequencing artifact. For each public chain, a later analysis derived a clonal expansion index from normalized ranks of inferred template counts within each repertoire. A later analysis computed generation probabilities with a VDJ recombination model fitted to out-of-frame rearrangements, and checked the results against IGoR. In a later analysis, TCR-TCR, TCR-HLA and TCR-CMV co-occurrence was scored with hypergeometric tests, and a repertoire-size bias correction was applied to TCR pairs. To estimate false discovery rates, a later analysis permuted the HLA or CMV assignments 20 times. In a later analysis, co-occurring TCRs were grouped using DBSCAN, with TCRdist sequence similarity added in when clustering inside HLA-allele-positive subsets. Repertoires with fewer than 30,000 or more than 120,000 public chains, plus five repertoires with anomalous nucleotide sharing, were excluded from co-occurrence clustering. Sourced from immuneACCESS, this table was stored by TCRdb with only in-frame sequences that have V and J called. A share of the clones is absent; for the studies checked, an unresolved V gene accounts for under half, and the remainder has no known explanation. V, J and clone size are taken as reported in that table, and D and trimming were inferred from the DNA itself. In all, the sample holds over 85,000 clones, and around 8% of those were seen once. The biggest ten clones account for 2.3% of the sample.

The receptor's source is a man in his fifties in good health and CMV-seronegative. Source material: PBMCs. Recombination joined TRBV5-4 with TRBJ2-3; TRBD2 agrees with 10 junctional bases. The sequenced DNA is TGTGCCAGCAGCTTCCGGACTAGCGGAAGCACAGATACGCAGTATTTT. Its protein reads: CASSFRTSGSTDTQYF.